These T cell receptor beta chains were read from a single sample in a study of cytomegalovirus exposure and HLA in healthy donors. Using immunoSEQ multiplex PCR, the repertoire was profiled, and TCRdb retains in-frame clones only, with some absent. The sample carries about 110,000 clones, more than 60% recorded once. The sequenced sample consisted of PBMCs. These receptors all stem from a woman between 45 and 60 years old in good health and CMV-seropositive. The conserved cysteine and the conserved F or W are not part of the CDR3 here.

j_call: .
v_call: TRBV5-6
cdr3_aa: ASSLAPGRTEQY

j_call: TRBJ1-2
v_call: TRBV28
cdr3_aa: ASSLSGQGTYGYT

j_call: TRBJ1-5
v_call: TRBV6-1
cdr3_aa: ASSEPDRLNQPQH

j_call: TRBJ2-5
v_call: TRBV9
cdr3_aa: ASSGSLAGGPEGETQY

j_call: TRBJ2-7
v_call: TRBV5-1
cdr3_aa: ASSLSGTGIYEQY

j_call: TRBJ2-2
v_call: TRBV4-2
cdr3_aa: ASSQDSAGQIMGTGELF

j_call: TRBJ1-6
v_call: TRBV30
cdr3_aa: AWSRGVYNSPPH

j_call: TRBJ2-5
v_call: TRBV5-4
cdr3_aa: ASSHFKGAQETQY

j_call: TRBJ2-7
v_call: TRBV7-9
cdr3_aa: SSSETIYEQY

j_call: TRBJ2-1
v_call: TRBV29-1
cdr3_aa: SVADNEQF

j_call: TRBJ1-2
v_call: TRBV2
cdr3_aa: ASRDWDRGDGGYT

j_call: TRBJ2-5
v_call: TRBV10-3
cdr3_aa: AISEGGEAETQY

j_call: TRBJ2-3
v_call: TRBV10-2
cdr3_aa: ASSGAGLAGGTDTQY

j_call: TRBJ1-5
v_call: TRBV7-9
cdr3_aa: ASSLSVSLAQH

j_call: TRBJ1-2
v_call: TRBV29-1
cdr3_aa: SVDSNGYT

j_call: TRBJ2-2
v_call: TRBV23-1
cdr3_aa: ASLTLSGDSPLKKNTGELF

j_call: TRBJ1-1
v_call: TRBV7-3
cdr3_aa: ASSLMQGGDTEAF

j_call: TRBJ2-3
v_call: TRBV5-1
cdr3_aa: ASSYTGTGTDTQY

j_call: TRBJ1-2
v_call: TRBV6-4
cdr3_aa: ATRSNYGYT

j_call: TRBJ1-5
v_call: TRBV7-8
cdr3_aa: ASSRQGDGNQPQH

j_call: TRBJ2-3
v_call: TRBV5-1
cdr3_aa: ASSVQGADTQY

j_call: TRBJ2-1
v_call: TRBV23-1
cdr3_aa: ASSQGRGGDNEQF

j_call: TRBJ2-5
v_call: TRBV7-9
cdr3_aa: ASRPIYYDRDQETQY

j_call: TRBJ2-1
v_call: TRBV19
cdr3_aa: ASSTMGLAGGEQF

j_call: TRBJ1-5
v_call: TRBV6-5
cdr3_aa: ASTQGYNQPQH

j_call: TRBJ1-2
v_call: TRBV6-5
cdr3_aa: ASRPGPFLYGYT

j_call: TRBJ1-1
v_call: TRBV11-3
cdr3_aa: ASSFKVQATGAEAF

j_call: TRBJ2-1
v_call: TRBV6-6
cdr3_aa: ASSYSRGNEQF

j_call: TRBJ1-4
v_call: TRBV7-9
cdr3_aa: ASSATSNEKLF

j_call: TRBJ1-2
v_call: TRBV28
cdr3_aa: ASSGGGLNYGYT

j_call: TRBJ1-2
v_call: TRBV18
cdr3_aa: ASSPLQGQGNNYGYT

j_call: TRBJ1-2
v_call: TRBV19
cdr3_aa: ASRGLNYGYT

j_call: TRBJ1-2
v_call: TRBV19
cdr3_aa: ASSIEKKGDYGYT

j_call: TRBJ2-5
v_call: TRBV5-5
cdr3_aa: ASSLGRQETQY

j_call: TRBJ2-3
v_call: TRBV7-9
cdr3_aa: SSSPDRDTLTQY

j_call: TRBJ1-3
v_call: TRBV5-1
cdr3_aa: ASSSDRLSGNTIY

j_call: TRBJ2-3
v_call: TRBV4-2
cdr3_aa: ASSQVQGQGGTDTQY

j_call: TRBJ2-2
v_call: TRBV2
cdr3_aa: ASLPLTSGTGELF

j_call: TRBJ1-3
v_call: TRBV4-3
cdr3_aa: ASSQDTTPGNTIY

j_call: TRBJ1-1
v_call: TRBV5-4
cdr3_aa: ASSSPGHPNTEAF

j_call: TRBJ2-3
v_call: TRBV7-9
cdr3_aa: ASSPGTRLDANTDTQY

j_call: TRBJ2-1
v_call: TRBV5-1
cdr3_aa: ASSLGGPGEQF

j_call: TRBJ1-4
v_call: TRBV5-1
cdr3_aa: ASSLRENNEKLF

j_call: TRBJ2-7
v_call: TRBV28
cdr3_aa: ASGRGRSSYEQY

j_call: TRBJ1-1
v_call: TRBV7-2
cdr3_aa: ASSPIGSAEAF